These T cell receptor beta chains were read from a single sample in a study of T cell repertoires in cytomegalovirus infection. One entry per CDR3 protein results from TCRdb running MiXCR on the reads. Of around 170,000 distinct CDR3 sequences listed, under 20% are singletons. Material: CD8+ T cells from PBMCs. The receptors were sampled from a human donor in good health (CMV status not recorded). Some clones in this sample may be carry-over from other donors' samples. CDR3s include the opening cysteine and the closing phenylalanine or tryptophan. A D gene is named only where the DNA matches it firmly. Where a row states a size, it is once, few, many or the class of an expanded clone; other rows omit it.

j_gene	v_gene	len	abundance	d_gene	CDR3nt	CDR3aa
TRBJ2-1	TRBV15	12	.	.	TGTGCCACTGGGCATGGTACCAATGAGCAGTTCTTC	CATGHGTNEQFF
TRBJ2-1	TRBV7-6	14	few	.	TGTGCCAGCAGCCTAAGTTCGGTCTCCCCTGAGCAGTTCTTC	CASSLSSVSPEQFF
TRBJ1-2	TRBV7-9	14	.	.	TGTGCCAGCAGCTTAGGGTTGGGAAACTATGGCTACACCTTC	CASSLGLGNYGYTF
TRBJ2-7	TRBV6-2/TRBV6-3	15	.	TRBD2	TGTGACAGCAGAGGACTAGCGGGGCTACCTCTGGAGCAGTACTTC	CDSRGLAGLPLEQYF
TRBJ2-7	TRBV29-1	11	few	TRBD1	TGCAGCGTTCGGGACAGCTACGAGCAGTACTTC	CSVRDSYEQYF
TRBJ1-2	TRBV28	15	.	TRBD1	TGTGCCAGCGAATTCGGACAGGGCGTTCGGTATGGCTACACCTTC	CASEFGQGVRYGYTF
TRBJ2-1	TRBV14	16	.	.	TGTGCCAGCAGCCACCAAGCCAGTATTTCGAGGTATGAGCAGTTCTTC	CASSHQASISRYEQFF
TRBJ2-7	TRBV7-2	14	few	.	TGTGCCAGCAGCTTAGCTGGGCGAGGGGACGAGCAGTACTTC	CASSLAGRGDEQYF
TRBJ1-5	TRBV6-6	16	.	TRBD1	TGTGCCAGCAGTTCAGACCGGGACAGGGAGAATCAGCCCCAGCATTTT	CASSSDRDRENQPQHF
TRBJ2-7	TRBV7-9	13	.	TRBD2	TGTGCCAGCAGAAGGACTAGCGGATACGAGCAGTACTTC	CASRRTSGYEQYF
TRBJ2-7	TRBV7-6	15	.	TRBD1	TGTGCCAGCAGCTTGGACAGGGGAGGTGGCTACGAGCAGTACTTC	CASSLDRGGGYEQYF
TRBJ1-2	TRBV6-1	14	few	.	TGTGCCAGCAGTTCCTCGCAAGGGCGCTATGGCTACACCTTC	CASSSSQGRYGYTF
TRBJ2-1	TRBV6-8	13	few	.	TGTGCCAGCAGTCCCGACAGAACCCATGAGCAGTTCTTC	CASSPDRTHEQFF
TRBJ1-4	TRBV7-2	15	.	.	TGTGCCAGCAGCTTAGTGCCTGGGGACAATGAAAAACTGTTTTTT	CASSLVPGDNEKLFF